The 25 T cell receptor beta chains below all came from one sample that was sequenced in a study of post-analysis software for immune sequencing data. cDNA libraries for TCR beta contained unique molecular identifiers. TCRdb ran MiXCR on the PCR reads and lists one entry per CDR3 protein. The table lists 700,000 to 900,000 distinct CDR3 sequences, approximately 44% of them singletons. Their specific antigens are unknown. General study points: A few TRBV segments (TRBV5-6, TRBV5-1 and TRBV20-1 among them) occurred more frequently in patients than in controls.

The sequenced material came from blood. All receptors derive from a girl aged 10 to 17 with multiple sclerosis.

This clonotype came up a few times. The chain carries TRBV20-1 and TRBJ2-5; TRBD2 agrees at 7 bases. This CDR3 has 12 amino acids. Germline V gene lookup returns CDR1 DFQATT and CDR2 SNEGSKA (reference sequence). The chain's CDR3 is CSLAGRQETQYF. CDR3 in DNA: TGCAGCCTGGCCGGGAGGCAAGAGACCCAGTACTTC.

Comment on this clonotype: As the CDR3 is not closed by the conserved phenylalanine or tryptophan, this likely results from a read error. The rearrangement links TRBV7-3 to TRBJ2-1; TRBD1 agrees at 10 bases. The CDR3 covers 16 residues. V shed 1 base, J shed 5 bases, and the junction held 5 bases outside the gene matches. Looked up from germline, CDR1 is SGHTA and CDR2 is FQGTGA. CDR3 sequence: CASSLIGTGVDNEQFL. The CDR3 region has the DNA TGTGCCAGCAGCTTAATAGGGACAGGGGTGGACAATGAGCAGTTCCTC.

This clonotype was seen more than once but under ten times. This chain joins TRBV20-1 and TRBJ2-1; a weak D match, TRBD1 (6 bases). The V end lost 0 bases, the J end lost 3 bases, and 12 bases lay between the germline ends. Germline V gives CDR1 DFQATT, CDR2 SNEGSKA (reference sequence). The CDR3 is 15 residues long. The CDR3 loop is CSARETGTLYNEQFF. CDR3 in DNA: TGCAGTGCTAGAGAAACCGGGACACTCTACAATGAGCAGTTCTTC.

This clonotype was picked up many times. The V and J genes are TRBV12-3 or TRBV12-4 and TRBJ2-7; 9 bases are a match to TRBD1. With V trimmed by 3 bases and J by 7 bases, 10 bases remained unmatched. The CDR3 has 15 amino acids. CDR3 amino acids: CASSFRGQGSDEQYF. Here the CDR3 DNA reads TGTGCCAGCAGTTTTAGGGGACAGGGATCGGATGAGCAGTACTTC.

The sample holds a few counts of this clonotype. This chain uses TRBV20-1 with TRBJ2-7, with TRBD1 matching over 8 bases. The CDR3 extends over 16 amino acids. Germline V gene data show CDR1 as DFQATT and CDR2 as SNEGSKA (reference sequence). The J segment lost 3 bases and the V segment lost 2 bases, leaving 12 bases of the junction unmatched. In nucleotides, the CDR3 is TGCAGTGCTAGACCTCCGGACAGGGTGATAGTCTACGAGCAGTACTTC. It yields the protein CSARPPDRVIVYEQYF.

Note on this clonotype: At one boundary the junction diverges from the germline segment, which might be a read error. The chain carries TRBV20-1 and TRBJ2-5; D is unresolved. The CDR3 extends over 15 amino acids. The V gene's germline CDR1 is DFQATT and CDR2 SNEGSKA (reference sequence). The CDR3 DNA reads TGCAGTGCTCACAGTCCGAAGATATCCCAAGAGGCCCAGTACTTC. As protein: CSAHSPKISQEAQYF.

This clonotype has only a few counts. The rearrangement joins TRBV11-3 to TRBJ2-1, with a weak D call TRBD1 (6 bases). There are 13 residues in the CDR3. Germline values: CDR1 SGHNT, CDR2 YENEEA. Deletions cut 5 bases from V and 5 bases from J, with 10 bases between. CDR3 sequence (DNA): TGTGCCAGCAGCACACAGGGAAACAATGAGCAGTTCTTC. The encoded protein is CASSTQGNNEQFF.

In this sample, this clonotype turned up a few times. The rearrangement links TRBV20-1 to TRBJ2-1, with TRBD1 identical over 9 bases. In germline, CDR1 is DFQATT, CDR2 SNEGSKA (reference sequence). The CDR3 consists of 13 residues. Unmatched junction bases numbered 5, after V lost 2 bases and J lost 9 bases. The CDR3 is CSARTGGFGEQFF. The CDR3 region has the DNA TGCAGTGCTAGAACAGGGGGCTTTGGTGAGCAGTTCTTC.

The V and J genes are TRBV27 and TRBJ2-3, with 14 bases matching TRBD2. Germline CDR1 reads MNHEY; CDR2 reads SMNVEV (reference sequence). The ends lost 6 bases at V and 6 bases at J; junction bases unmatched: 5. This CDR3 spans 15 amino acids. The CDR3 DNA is TGTGCCAGCAGCCGGGGACTAGCGGGAGTGGATACGCAGTATTTT. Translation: CASSRGLAGVDTQYF.

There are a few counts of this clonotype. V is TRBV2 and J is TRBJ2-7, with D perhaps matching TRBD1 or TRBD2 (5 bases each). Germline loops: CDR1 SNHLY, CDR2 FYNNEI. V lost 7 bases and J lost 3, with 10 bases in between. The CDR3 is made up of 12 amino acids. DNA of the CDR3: TGTGCCAGCATCGGGACCAGCTACGAGCAGTACTTC. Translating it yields CASIGTSYEQYF.

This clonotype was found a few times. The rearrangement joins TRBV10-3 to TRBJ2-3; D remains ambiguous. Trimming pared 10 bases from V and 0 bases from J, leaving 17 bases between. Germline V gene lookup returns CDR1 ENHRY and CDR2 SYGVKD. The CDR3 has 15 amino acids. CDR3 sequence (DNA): TGTGCCACGACTGGGCACTCCACTAGCACAGATACGCAGTATTTT. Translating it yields CATTGHSTSTDTQYF.

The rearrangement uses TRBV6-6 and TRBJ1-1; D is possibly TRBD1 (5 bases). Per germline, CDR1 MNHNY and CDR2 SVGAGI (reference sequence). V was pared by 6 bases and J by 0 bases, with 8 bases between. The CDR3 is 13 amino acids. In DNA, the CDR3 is TGTGCCAGCAGCGGACACCTGAACACTGAAGCTTTCTTT. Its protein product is CASSGHLNTEAFF.

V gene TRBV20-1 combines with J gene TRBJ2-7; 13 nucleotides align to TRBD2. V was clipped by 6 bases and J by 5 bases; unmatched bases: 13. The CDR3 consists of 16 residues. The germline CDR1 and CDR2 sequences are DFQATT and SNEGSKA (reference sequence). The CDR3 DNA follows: TGCAGTGCCCTGCGAATCTGGGGGACTAGCGGGAACGAGCAGTACTTC. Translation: CSALRIWGTSGNEQYF.

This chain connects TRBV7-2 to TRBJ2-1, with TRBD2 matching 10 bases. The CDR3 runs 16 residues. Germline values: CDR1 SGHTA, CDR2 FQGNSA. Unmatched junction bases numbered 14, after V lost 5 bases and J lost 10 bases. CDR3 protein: CASSRGELAGFREQFF. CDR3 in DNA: TGTGCCAGCAGCCGCGGGGAACTAGCGGGATTCAGGGAGCAGTTCTTC.

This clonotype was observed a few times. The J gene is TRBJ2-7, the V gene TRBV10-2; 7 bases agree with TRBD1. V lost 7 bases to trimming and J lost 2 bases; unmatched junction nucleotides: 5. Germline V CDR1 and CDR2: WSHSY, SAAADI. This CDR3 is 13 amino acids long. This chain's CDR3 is CASKPGGTYEQYF. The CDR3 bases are TGCGCCAGCAAACCAGGGGGAACCTACGAGCAGTACTTC.

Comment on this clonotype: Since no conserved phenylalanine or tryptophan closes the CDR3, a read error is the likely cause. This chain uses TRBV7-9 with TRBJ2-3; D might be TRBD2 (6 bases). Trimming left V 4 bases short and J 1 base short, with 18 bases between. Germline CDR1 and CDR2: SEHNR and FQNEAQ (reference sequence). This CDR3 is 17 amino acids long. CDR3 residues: CASSSWLGRGGTDTQYV. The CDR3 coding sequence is TGTGCCAGCAGCTCCTGGCTGGGGCGGGGCGGCACAGATACGCAGTATGTT.

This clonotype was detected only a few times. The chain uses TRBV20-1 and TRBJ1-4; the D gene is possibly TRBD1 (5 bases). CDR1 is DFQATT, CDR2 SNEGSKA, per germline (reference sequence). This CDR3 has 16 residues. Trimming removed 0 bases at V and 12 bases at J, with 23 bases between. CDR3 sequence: CSARDRDPRTREELFF. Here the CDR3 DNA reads TGCAGTGCTAGAGATCGAGATCCGCGGACACGAGAAGAACTGTTTTTT.

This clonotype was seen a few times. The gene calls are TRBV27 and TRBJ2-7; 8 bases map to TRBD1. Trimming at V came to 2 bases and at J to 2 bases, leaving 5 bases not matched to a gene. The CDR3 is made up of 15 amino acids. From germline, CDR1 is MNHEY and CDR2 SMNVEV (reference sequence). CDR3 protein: CASSLGDRGPYEQYF. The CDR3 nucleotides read TGTGCCAGCAGTTTAGGTGACAGGGGCCCCTACGAGCAGTACTTC.

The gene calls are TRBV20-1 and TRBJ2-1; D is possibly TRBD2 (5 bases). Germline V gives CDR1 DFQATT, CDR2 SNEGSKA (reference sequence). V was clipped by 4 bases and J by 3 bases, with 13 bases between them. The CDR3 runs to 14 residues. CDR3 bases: TGCAGTGCTAAGCGGTTTGGCGGCTACAATGAGCAGTTCTTC. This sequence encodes CSAKRFGGYNEQFF.

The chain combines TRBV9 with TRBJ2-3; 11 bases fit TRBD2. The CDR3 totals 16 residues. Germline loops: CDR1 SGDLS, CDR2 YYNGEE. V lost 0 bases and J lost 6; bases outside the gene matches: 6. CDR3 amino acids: CASSVASGRPLDTQYF. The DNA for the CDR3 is TGTGCCAGCAGCGTAGCTAGCGGGAGGCCCCTGGATACGCAGTATTTT.

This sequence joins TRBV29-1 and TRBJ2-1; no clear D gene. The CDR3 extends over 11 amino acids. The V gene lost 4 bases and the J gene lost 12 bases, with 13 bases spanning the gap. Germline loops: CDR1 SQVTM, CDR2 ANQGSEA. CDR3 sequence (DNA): TGCAGCGTTGCGGCGGACCCAAGGCAGTTCTTC. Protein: CSVAADPRQFF.

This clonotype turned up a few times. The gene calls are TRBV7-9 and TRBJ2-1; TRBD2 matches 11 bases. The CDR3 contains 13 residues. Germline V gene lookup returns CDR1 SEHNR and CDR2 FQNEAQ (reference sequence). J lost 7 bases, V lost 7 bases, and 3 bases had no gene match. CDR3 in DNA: TGTGCCAGCACGGCTAGCGGGAGGAATGAGCAGTTCTTC. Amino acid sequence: CASTASGRNEQFF.

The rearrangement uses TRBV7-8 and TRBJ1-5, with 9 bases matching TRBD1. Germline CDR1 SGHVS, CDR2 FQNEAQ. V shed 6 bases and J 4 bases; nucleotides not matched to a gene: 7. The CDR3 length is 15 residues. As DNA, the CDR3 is TGTGCCAGCAGTACGACAGGGGGTGGGAATCAGCCCCAGCATTTT. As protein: CASSTTGGGNQPQHF.

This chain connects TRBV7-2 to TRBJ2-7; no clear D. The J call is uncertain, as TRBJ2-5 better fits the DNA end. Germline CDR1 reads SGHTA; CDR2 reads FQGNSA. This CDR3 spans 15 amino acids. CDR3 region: CASSLGVGFQETQYF. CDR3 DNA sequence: TGTGCCAGCAGCTTAGGGGTGGGTTTCCAAGAGACCCAGTACTTC.

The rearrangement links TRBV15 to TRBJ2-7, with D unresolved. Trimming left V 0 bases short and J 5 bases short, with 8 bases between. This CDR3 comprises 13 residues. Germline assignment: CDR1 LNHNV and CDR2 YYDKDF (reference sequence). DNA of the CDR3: TGTGCCACCAGCAGAGAAAGACGGGACGAGCAGTACTTC. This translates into CATSRERRDEQYF.